The 22 T cell receptor beta chains listed next were all sequenced from one sample in a study of T cell responses to AZD1222 COVID-19 vaccine. TCRdb keeps only in-frame clones here, not all; method: immunoSEQ multiplex PCR. The sample includes some 170,000 clones, 94% of them seen just once. The material sequenced was peripheral blood, taken 28 days after the second AZD1222 dose. These receptors came from an adult who received the AZD1222 COVID-19 vaccine.

The gene calls are TRBV29-1 and TRBJ2-1; TRBD1 aligns across 7 bases. From germline, CDR1 is SQVTM and CDR2 ANQGSEA. V gave up 3 bases and J gave up 7 bases; unmatched junction bases: 15. The CDR3 is made up of 16 amino acids. For the CDR3, the DNA is TGCAGCGTTGATTTTAGTCCCGGGACAGCGTTAAATGAGCAGTTCTTC. Translation: CSVDFSPGTALNEQFF.

The J gene is TRBJ1-3, the V gene TRBV6-1; 10 bases map to TRBD1. CDR1 is MNHNS and CDR2 is SASEGT in the germline V gene. The CDR3 has 16 amino acids. V gave up 2 bases and J gave up 2 bases; unmatched junction bases: 3. The CDR3: CASSELDRGTGNTIYF. The CDR3 DNA reads as TGTGCCAGCAGTGAATTGGACAGGGGGACTGGAAACACCATATATTTT.

The chain combines TRBV11-3 with TRBJ1-2; 8 bases agree with TRBD1. Germline assignment: CDR1 SGHNT and CDR2 YENEEA. V shed 5 bases and J 1 base; nucleotides not matched to a gene: 12. CDR3 length: 17 residues. In nucleotides, the CDR3 is TGTGCCAGCAGCAAAGGACAGGGATATGACTTTAACTATGGCTACACCTTC. Translating it yields CASSKGQGYDFNYGYTF.

V and J are TRBV27 and TRBJ2-6, with TRBD1 matching over 7 bases. Unmatched junction bases numbered 23, after V lost 7 bases and J lost 2 bases. The CDR3 runs 21 residues. The V gene's germline CDR1 is MNHEY and CDR2 SMNVEV (reference sequence). CDR3 region: CASTRDLYLNRGAAGANVLTF. The CDR3 DNA sequence: TGTGCCAGCACCCGGGATCTTTACCTTAACAGGGGAGCGGCTGGGGCCAACGTCCTGACTTTC.

V and J are TRBV11-2 and TRBJ2-7; 9 bases fit TRBD2. The germline CDR1 and CDR2 sequences are SGHAT and FQNNGV. V shed 4 bases and J 2 bases; nucleotides not matched to a gene: 9. The CDR3 is made up of 16 amino acids. CDR3 residues: CASSSLRRLAAYEQYF. The CDR3 nucleotides are TGTGCCAGCAGCTCATTAAGGCGACTAGCGGCCTACGAGCAGTACTTC.

V is TRBV28 and J is TRBJ2-7, with 12 bases lining up with TRBD2. The CDR3 loop spans 16 amino acids. The germline CDR1 and CDR2 sequences are MDHEN and SYDVKM. V gave up 5 bases and J gave up 0 bases; unmatched junction bases: 5. The CDR3 spells CASSLGLAGYSYEQYF. The CDR3 DNA reads TGTGCCAGCAGTCTGGGACTAGCGGGCTACTCCTACGAGCAGTACTTC.

The sample holds one count of this clone. This chain joins TRBV9 and TRBJ2-3; 10 nucleotides line up with TRBD2. Unmatched junction bases numbered 10, after V lost 4 bases and J lost 2 bases. Germline V lookup: CDR1 SGDLS, CDR2 YYNGEE. This CDR3 contains 17 residues. The CDR3 coding sequence is TGTGCCAGCAGCAAACGTAGAGGACTAGCGGACACAGATACGCAGTATTTT. This translates into CASSKRRGLADTDTQYF. Combining the CDR3 with reference TRBV9 and TRBJ2-3 gives the whole variable domain DSGVTQTPKHLITATGQRVTLRCSPRSGDLSVYWYQQSLDQGLQFLIQYYNGEERAKGNILERFSAQQFPDLHSELNLSSLELGDSALYFCASSKRRGLADTDTQYFGPGTRLTVL.

The chain links TRBV24-1 to TRBJ1-1, with a possible D match to TRBD1 (5 bases). Germline CDR1 is KGHDR and CDR2 is SFDVKD. Deletions cut 2 bases from V and 2 bases from J, with 8 bases between. This CDR3 contains 14 residues. The CDR3 is CATSDSGGNTEAFF. CDR3 DNA: TGTGCCACCAGTGATTCCGGGGGAAACACTGAAGCTTTCTTT.

The chain combines TRBV10-2 with TRBJ2-7; 11 bases agree with TRBD1. There are 16 residues in the CDR3. CDR1 is WSHSY and CDR2 is SAAADI in the germline V gene. Unmatched junction bases numbered 6, after V lost 5 bases and J lost 0 bases. CDR3 amino acids: CASSRTGGPNSYEQYF. CDR3 DNA: TGCGCCAGCAGTAGGACAGGGGGCCCAAACTCCTACGAGCAGTACTTC.

This chain links TRBV21-1 with TRBJ2-1; the table's D gene call, TRBD1, was not cross checked with the DNA. TRBV21-1 is shown as a pseudogene. CDR3 size: 16 residues. As DNA, the CDR3 is TGTGCCAGCAGCAAAGCCCCGGGACAGGGGGACAATGAGCAGTTCTTC. Encoded protein: CASSKAPGQGDNEQFF.

The rearrangement links TRBV4-3 to TRBJ2-7, with a weak D call TRBD2 (5 bases). The CDR3 runs to 15 residues. The germline V and J ends were trimmed by 1 base and 5 bases, with 15 bases remaining between them. Per germline, CDR1 LGHNA and CDR2 YSLEER. The CDR3 here is CASSQGSGLKDEQYF. The CDR3 DNA follows: TGCGCCAGCAGCCAAGGGAGCGGTCTTAAGGACGAGCAGTACTTC.

The CDR3 DNA follows: TGTGCCAGTAGCCCCGACTCGTACGAGCAGTACTTC. Its protein product is CASSPDSYEQYF. The chain couples TRBV19 to TRBJ2-7, with D hard to call. Germline lookup yields CDR1 LNHDA and CDR2 SQIVND (reference sequence). Trimming removed 6 bases from V and 4 bases from J, with 10 bases in between. The CDR3 has 12 amino acids.

V usage is TRBV4-1 and J usage is TRBJ1-1, with a weak D call TRBD1 (5 bases). The CDR3 is 13 amino acids. V was clipped by 0 bases and J by 5 bases, with 7 bases between them. Germline CDR1 MGHRA, CDR2 YSYEKL. The CDR3 here is CASSQEGTTEAFF. The DNA for the CDR3 is TGCGCCAGCAGCCAAGAAGGGACGACTGAAGCTTTCTTT.

V gene TRBV5-6 combines with J gene TRBJ2-6, with D tentatively TRBD1 or TRBD2 (5 bases each). Germline loops: CDR1 SGHDT, CDR2 YYEEEE. The CDR3 consists of 13 residues. V was cut by 2 bases and J by 9 bases, with 9 bases left in between. In DNA form, the CDR3 reads TGTGCCAGCAGCTTTGGGGGTGACAACGTCCTGACTTTC. It translates to CASSFGGDNVLTF. The full variable domain, with the rest looked up from reference TRBV5-6 and TRBJ2-6, is DAGVTQSPTHLIKTRGQQVTLRCSPKSGHDTVSWYQQALGQGPQFIFQYYEEEERQRGNFPDRFSGHQFPNYSSELNVNALLLGDSALYLCASSFGGDNVLTFGAGSRLTVL.

The chain joins TRBV7-9 to TRBJ1-2; D is perhaps TRBD1 (6 bases). Deletions cut 1 base from V and 7 bases from J, with 13 bases between. Looked up from germline, CDR1 is SEHNR and CDR2 is FQNEAQ (reference sequence). This CDR3 has 14 amino acids. As DNA, the CDR3 is TGTGCCAGCAGCTTAGGGGGGCAGGAGGCTGGCTACACCTTC. Translating it yields CASSLGGQEAGYTF.

This rearrangement joins TRBV9 to TRBJ1-1, with a tentative D call TRBD1 (5 bases). The CDR3 runs 13 residues. The germline V gene encodes CDR1 SGDLS and CDR2 YYNGEE. V lost 4 bases to trimming and J lost 3 bases, with 10 bases between them. The CDR3 DNA follows: TGTGCCAGCAGCAAACGGGGGGACACTGAAGCTTTCTTT. Its translation: CASSKRGDTEAFF.

The chain has TRBV25-1 and TRBJ2-6, with D uncertain. V lost 4 bases and J lost 3, with 13 bases in between. From germline, CDR1 is MGHDK and CDR2 SYGVNS. This CDR3 has 16 residues. The CDR3 DNA reads as TGTGCCAGCAGTGTCCTCCAAGAGGTTGGGGCCAACGTCCTGACTTTC. Amino acid sequence: CASSVLQEVGANVLTF.

V and J are TRBV5-8 and TRBJ1-3; D may be TRBD1 (6 bases). This CDR3 region has 16 residues. V was pared by 0 bases and J by 2 bases, with 12 bases between. Germline V gives CDR1 SGHTS, CDR2 YDEGEE. CDR3 DNA sequence: TGTGCCAGCAGCTTGGATTACAGGGTTGCTGGAAACACCATATATTTT. It codes for CASSLDYRVAGNTIYF.

The sample holds one count of this clone. This chain connects TRBV21-1 to TRBJ2-7. TRBV21-1 is listed as a pseudogene. CDR3 size: 15 residues. CDR3 residues: CASSGRRGGRYEQYF. The CDR3 DNA is TGTGCCAGCAGCGGGAGACGAGGGGGGCGGTACGAGCAGTACTTC.

V and J are TRBV6-5 and TRBJ2-7, with 11 bases fitting TRBD2. Germline V CDR1 and CDR2: MNHEY, SVGAGI. V shed 6 bases and J 3 bases; nucleotides not matched to a gene: 7. CDR3 size: 15 residues. CDR3 region: CASSNGLAGNYEQYF. In nucleotides, the CDR3 is TGTGCCAGCAGCAACGGACTAGCGGGCAACTACGAGCAGTACTTC.

The chain links TRBV4-2 to TRBJ2-4, with D possibly matching TRBD2 (6 bases). CDR1 and CDR2 from the germline V gene are LGHNA and YNFKEQ. V was clipped by 3 bases and J by 3 bases, with 15 bases between them. The CDR3 is made up of 16 amino acids. The CDR3 loop is CASSQHGTHDKNIQYF. CDR3 sequence (DNA): TGTGCCAGCAGCCAGCACGGGACTCACGACAAAAACATTCAGTACTTC.

The chain has TRBV30 and TRBJ1-4; possibly TRBD1 for D (5 bases). Germline V gives CDR1 GTSNPN, CDR2 SVGIG (reference sequence). The length of the CDR3 is 15 residues. Trimming cost V 4 bases and J 3 bases, with 15 bases left between them. CDR3 in amino acids: CAWNLLGHANEKLFF. In DNA, the CDR3 is TGTGCCTGGAACCTATTGGGGCATGCTAATGAAAAACTGTTTTTT.